This TCR beta chain derives from a study of brain metastases from non-small cell lung cancer. V lost 2 bases to trimming and J lost 0 bases, with 4 bases between them. This CDR3 is 13 amino acids long. CDR1 and CDR2 (germline): MDHEN, SYDVKM. Overall study findings and caveats: TCR repertoires overlapped largely between brain metastases and matched primaries.

Some clones are missing from TCRdb's copy, which holds only in-frame ones; the method was immunoSEQ multiplex PCR. The data show some 4,300 clones, 85% seen once. Turning to this clone: Its antigen is undetermined.

Sequencing was performed on primary lung tumor tissue. The V and J genes are TRBV28 and TRBJ1-1; D is unresolved. This TCR was recovered from a donor over 35 with non-small cell lung cancer. For the CDR3, the DNA is TGTGCCAGCAGTTTAGGGGTGAACACTGAAGCTTTCTTT. Translated, it gives CASSLGVNTEAFF.